This T cell receptor beta chain was recorded in a study of control samples from healthy donors and cancer patients. The CDR3 extends over 18 amino acids. V dropped 0 bases and J dropped 0; count of bases not matched to a gene: 4. Germline assignment: CDR1 LGHNA and CDR2 YNFKEQ. TCRdb's copy holds only in-frame clones and misses some; the assay was immunoSEQ multiplex PCR. The sample has about 120,000 clones, more than 75% seen once. The sequence came from a woman aged 70-85 years in good health. The gene calls are TRBV4-2 and TRBJ2-6; 8 bases fit TRBD2. The sequencing sample was made of blood. CDR3 sequence: CASSQEVAGSSGANVLTF. CDR3 bases: TGTGCCAGCAGCCAAGAGGTAGCGGGGAGCTCTGGGGCCAACGTCCTGACTTTC.